One sample yielded the 6 T cell receptor beta chains listed below, sequenced in a study of blood T cell repertoires in COVID-19. The repertoire was sequenced with immunoSEQ multiplex PCR; TCRdb's copy has only in-frame clones and lacks some. The sample carries fewer than 250,000 clones, about four fifths recorded once. Material: peripheral blood. The receptors originated from a woman between 45 and 60 years old with active or convalescent COVID-19.

This chain links TRBV19 with TRBJ1-2, with D possibly matching TRBD1 (6 bases). The germline CDR1 and CDR2 sequences are LNHDA and SQIVND (reference sequence). This CDR3 is built from 15 residues. Trimming stripped 3 bases from V and 5 bases from J, with 16 bases between. The CDR3 protein is CASSMGTPLQYGYTF. The CDR3 bases are TGTGCCAGTAGTATGGGGACACCACTACAGTATGGCTACACCTTC.

This clone was detected only a few times. The chain uses TRBV6-5 and TRBJ2-5, with 9 nucleotides matching TRBD1. CDR1 MNHEY and CDR2 SVGAGI come from the germline V gene. The CDR3 covers 15 residues. The trim removed 5 bases at V and 5 bases at J, leaving 9 bases unmatched. The CDR3 protein is CASSPQGALKETQYF. The CDR3 bases are TGTGCCAGCAGTCCACAGGGGGCGCTAAAGGAGACCCAGTACTTC.

This clone was seen just once. The J gene is TRBJ2-7, the V gene TRBV6-5; 8 bases are a match to TRBD2. The CDR3 totals 15 residues. Germline CDR1 MNHEY, CDR2 SVGAGI. Germline trimming cut 6 bases from V and 2 bases from J; bases unmatched to any gene: 9. The CDR3 protein is CASSLTPGGTYEQYV. CDR3 coding DNA: TGTGCCAGCAGCCTGACCCCGGGGGGGACCTACGAGCAGTACGTC.

The rearrangement links TRBV7-3 to TRBJ2-1; 14 bases are a match to TRBD2. Germline V gives CDR1 SGHTA, CDR2 FQGTGA. The J segment lost 1 base and the V segment lost 4 bases, leaving 15 bases of the junction unmatched. This CDR3 has 21 residues. The CDR3 loop is CASSSSTSGRDFMRSYNEQFF. CDR3 nucleotide sequence: TGTGCCAGCAGCTCCTCGACTAGCGGGAGGGATTTCATGAGGTCCTACAATGAGCAGTTCTTC.

The CDR3 DNA is TGTGCCAGCAGCCAAGACGGTAGTCGGTCTGAAGCTTTCTTT. Translating it yields CASSQDGSRSEAFF. This rearrangement joins TRBV3-1 (or the pseudogene TRBV3-2) to TRBJ1-1, with D unresolved. Germline CDR1 reads LGHDT; CDR2 reads YNNKEL (reference sequence). V dropped 0 bases and J dropped 6 bases, with 11 bases sitting between them. The CDR3 is 14 residues long.

V and J are TRBV29-1 and TRBJ2-3; 10 bases are shared with TRBD2. Germline CDR1 reads SQVTM; CDR2 reads ANQGSEA. The CDR3 has 15 amino acids. The trim removed 5 bases at V and 3 bases at J, leaving 8 bases unmatched. The CDR3 DNA sequence: TGCAGCGTTAGCGGGGGGGCTTCCCCGACAGATACGCAGTATTTT. Its translation: CSVSGGASPTDTQYF.